This TCR beta chain came from a study of shared clonotypes between healthy human individuals. Study observations and caveats: Generation probabilities were higher for clonotypes shared across all four sorted-subset donors than for unshared ones. It was anticipated that sequencing depth would influence how many clonotypes donors shared.

The investigators split CD4+ cells into a CD45RA+ naive subset and a CD45RA-negative memory subset. Original methodology: Owing to the provision of junction-only sequences devoid of quality scores by immunoSEQ, filtering differed. Assay: immunoSEQ multiplex PCR; the TCRdb copy retains only in-frame clones and omits some. Clonal size and the V and J genes are those of that table, whereas D and trimming came from the DNA. The table records around 2,000,000 clones, 90% to 95% of them present only once. V lost 3 bases and J 9 bases, leaving 16 bases between the germline ends. CDR3 length: 14 amino acids. Looked up from germline, CDR1 is SGDLS and CDR2 is YYNGEE. On this clone itself: The antigen remains unidentified.

Sequencing used naive CD4+ T cells sorted from blood. The subset denotes: CD45RA+ positively selected. V is TRBV9 and J is TRBJ2-1, with D perhaps assigned TRBD1 or TRBD2 (5 bases each). The source is a man aged 18-30 years in good health. CDR3 DNA sequence: TGTGCCAGCAGCGCCGGGACCCCGGTCGGTGAGCAGTTCTTC. Translated, it gives CASSAGTPVGEQFF.